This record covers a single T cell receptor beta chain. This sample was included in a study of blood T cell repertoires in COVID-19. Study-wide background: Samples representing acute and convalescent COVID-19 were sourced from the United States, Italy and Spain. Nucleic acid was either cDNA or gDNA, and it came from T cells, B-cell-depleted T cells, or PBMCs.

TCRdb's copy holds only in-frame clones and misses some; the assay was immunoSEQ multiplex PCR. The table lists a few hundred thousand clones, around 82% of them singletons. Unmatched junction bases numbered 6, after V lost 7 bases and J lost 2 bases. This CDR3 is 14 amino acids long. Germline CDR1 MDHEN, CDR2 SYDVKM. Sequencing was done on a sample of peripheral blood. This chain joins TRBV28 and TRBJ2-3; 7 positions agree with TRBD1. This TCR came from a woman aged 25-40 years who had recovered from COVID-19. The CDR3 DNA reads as TGTGCCAGCATATCCGGACAGGTCACAGATACGCAGTATTTT. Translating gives CASISGQVTDTQYF.